This TCR beta chain was recovered during a study of blood T cell repertoires in COVID-19. The CDR3 is 19 residues long. V lost 6 bases, J lost 3 bases, and 26 bases lay in between. Per the germline V gene, CDR1 is KGHSH and CDR2 is LQKENI. The assay was immunoSEQ multiplex PCR, and TCRdb's table has in-frame clones only and misses some. Among more than 150,000 clones listed, 84% were seen once. The sequencing input was peripheral blood. This TCR was recovered from a man in his late teens or twenties with active or convalescent COVID-19. The chain joins TRBV18 to TRBJ1-4, with D maybe TRBD1 (6 bases). CDR3: CASSHRGRRPSGANEKLFF. In DNA form, the CDR3 reads TGTGCCAGCTCGCATAGGGGACGCCGCCCCTCAGGGGCTAATGAAAAACTGTTTTTT.